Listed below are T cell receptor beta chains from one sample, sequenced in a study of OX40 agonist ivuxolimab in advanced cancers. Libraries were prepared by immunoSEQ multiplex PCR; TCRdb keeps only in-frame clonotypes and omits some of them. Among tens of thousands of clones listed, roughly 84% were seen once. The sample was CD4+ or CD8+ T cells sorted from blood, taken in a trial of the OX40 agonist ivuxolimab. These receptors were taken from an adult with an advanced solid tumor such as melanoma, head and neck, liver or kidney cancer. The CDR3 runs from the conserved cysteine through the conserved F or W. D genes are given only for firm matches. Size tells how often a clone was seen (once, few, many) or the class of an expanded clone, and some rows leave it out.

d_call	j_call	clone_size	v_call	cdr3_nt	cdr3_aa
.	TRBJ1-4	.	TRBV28	TGTGCCAGCAGTGTCCAAGGAACTAATGAAAAACTGTTTTTT	CASSVQGTNEKLFF
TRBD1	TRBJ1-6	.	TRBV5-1	TGCGCCAGCAGCTTGGAGGGGGCATATTCACCCCTCCACTTT	CASSLEGAYSPLHF
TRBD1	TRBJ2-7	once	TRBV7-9	TGTGCCAGCAGCTCGGGACAGACTTACGAGCAGTACTTC	CASSSGQTYEQYF
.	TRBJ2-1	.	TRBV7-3	TGTGCCAGCAGCTTAGACTCGAACCTGGGGAATGAGCAGTTCTTC	CASSLDSNLGNEQFF
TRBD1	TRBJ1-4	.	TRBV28	TGTGCCAGCAGTCTTACAGGGGGCAATGAAAAACTGTTTTTT	CASSLTGGNEKLFF
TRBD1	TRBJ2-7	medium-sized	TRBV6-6	TGTGCCAGCAGTACCGGACAGGGAACCTACGAGCAGTACTTC	CASSTGQGTYEQYF
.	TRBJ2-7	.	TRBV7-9	TGTGCCAGCAGCTTAGTGTCTAGCCAATCCTACGAGCAGTACTTC	CASSLVSSQSYEQYF
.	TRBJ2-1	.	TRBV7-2	TGTGCCAGCGTGGAGGAACAGGGAAGGTTTTACAATGAGCAGTTCTTC	CASVEEQGRFYNEQFF
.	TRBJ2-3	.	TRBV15	TGTGCCACCAGCAGAGGGTTAGGCCTGGGGTCGCAGTATTTT	CATSRGLGLGSQYF
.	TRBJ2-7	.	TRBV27	TGTGCCAGCAGTCCCTCCCCCCCGCCAGGGCCCTACGAGCAGTACTTC	CASSPSPPPGPYEQYF
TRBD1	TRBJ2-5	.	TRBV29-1	TGCAGCGTTGAGACCGGGACAGGGGGCAAGACCCAGTACTTC	CSVETGTGGKTQYF
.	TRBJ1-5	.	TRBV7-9	TGTGCCAGCAGCTTAGGTAAAGGGTGGAATCAGCCCCAGCATTTT	CASSLGKGWNQPQHF
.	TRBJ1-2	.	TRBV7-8	TGTGCCAGCAGCTTAGCGGGGGTTTTTGGGGCTGGCTACACCTTC	CASSLAGVFGAGYTF
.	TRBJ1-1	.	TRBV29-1	TGCAGCGTTGAACGCCAGAAGAACACTGAAGCTTTCTTT	CSVERQKNTEAFF
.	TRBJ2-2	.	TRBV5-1	TGCGCCAGCAGACCGGACAGTCAGGTGAACACCGGGGAGCTGTTTTTT	CASRPDSQVNTGELFF
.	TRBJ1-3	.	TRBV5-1	TGCGCCAGCAGCTTGGAGGGAAGTGGAAACACCATATATTTT	CASSLEGSGNTIYF
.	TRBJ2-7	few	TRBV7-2	TGTGCCAGCAGCTTAGCGGGTTGGGAATCTGACGAGCAGTACTTC	CASSLAGWESDEQYF
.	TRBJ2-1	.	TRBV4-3	TGCGCCAGCAGCCAAGGGGGAGGCCGGGGGCCGAACAATGAGCAGTTCTTC	CASSQGGGRGPNNEQFF
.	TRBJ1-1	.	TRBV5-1	TGCGCCAGCAGCTTGGGCAGTAGCAGCACTGAAGCTTTCTTT	CASSLGSSSTEAFF
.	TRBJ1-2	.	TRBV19	TGTGCCAGTAGTATCATCTCGTTGACACGGCCTAACTATGGCTACACCTTC	CASSIISLTRPNYGYTF
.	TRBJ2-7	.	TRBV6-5	TGTGCCAGCAGTTTGGGGGGCCGATACGAGCAGTACTTC	CASSLGGRYEQYF
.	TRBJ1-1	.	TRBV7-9	TGTGCCAGCAGCTTCGATCCTAGAAGGGTGAACACTGAAGCTTTCTTT	CASSFDPRRVNTEAFF
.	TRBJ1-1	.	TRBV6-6	TGTGCCAGCAGGGTGGACAGCGGTGAAGCTTTCTTT	CASRVDSGEAFF
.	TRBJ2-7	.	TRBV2	TGTGCCAGCAGTCGGTTAGGCCCTAGAGAGCAGTACTTC	CASSRLGPREQYF
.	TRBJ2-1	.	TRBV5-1	TGCGCCAGCAGCCCAAGTGGGACCGTCAATGAGCAGTTCTTC	CASSPSGTVNEQFF
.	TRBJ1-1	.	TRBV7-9	TGTGCCAGCAGCCCGCCCGGGGTTAGGAACACTGAAGCTTTCTTT	CASSPPGVRNTEAFF